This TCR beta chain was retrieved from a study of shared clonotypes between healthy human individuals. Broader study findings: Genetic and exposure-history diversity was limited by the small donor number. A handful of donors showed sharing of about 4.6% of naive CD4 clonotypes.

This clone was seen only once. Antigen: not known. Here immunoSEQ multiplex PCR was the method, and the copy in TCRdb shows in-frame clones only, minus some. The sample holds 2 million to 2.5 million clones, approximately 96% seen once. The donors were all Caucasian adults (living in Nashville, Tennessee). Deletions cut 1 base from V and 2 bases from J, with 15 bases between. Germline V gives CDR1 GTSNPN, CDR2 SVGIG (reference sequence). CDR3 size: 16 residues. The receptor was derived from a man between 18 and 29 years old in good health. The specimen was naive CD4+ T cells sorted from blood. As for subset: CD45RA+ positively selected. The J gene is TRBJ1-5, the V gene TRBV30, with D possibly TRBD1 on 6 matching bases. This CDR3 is CAWSGGGGAGNQPQHF. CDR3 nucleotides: TGTGCCTGGAGTGGAGGGGGGGGCGCGGGCAATCAGCCCCAGCATTTT. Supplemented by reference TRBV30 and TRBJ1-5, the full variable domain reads SQTIHQWPATLVQPVGSPLSLECTVEGTSNPNLYWYRQAAGRGLQLLFYSVGIGQISSEVPQNLSASRPQDRQFILSSKKLLLSDSGFYLCAWSGGGGAGNQPQHFGDGTRLSIL.